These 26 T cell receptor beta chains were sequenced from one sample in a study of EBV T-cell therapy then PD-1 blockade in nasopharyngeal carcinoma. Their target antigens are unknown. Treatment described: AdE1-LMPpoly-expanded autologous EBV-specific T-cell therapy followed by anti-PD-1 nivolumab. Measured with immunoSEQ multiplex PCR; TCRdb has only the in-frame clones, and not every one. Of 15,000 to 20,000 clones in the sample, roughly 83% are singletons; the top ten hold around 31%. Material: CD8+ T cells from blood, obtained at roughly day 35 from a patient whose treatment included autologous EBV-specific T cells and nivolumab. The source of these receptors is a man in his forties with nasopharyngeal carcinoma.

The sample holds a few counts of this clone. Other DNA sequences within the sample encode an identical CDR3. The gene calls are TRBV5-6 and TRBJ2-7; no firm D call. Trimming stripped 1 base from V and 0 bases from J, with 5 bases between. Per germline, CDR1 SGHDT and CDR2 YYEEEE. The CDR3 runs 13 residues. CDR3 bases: TGTGCCAGCAGCTTGACAGCCTCCTACGAGCAGTACTTC. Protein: CASSLTASYEQYF.

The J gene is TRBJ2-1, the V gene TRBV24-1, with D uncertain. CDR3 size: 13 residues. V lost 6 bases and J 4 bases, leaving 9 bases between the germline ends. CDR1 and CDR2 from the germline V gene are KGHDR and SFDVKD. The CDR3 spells CATSHPKYNEQFF. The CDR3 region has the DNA TGTGCCACCAGTCACCCGAAGTACAATGAGCAGTTCTTC.

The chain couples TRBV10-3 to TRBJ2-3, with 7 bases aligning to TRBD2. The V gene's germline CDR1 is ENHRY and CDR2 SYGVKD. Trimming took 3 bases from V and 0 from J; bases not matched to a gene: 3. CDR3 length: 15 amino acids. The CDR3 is CAISEAGRSTDTQYF. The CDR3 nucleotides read TGTGCCATCAGTGAAGCGGGACGTAGCACAGATACGCAGTATTTT.

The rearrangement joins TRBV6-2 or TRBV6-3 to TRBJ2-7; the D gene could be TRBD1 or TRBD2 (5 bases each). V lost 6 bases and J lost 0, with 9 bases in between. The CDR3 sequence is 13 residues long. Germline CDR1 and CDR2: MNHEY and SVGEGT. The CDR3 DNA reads TGTGCCAGCAGCCTCGGGACCTCCTACGAGCAGTACTTC. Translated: CASSLGTSYEQYF.

The CDR3 loop reads CASSQDSYEQYF. The CDR3 DNA reads as TGTGCCAGCAGCCAGGACAGCTACGAGCAGTACTTC. This sequence joins TRBV11-3 and TRBJ2-7, with TRBD1 as a possible D gene (6 bases). The CDR3 contains 12 residues. Germline V gene sequence: CDR1 SGHNT, CDR2 YENEEA. Trimming removed 5 bases at V and 3 bases at J, with 8 bases between.

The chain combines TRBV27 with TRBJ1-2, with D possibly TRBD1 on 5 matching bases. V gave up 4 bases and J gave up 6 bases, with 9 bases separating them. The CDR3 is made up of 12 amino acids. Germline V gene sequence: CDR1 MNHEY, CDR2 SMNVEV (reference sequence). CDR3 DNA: TGTGCCAGCAGTTCCGACAGCCATGGCTACACCTTC. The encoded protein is CASSSDSHGYTF.

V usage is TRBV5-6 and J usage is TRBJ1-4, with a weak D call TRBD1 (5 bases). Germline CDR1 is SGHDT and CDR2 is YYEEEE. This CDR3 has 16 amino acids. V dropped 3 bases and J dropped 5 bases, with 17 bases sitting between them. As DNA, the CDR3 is TGTGCCAGCAGCTGGGGGATGGAGGGCGAAAATGAAAAACTGTTTTTT. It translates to CASSWGMEGENEKLFF.

The CDR3, as DNA: TGCGCCAGCAGCCCCGTCGGGGGGGCTGGCGAGCAGTACTTC. Its protein product is CASSPVGGAGEQYF. The chain recombines TRBV4-1 with TRBJ2-7; 8 bases line up with TRBD2. The germline CDR1 and CDR2 sequences are MGHRA and YSYEKL. The junction had 8 bases not matched to a gene; V was cut back by 4 bases and J by 6 bases. The CDR3 sequence is 14 residues long.

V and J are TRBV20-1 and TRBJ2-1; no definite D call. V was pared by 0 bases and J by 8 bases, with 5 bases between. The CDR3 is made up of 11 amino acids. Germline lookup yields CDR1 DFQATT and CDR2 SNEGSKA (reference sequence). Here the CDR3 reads CSARDLHEQFF. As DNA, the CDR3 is TGCAGTGCTAGAGATTTACATGAGCAGTTCTTC.

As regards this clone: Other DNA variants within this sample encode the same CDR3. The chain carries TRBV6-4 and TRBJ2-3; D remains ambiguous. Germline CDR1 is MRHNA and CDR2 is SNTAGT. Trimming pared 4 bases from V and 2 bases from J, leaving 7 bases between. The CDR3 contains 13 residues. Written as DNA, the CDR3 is TGTGCCAGCAGTGGTGGGGACACAGATACGCAGTATTTT. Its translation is CASSGGDTDTQYF.

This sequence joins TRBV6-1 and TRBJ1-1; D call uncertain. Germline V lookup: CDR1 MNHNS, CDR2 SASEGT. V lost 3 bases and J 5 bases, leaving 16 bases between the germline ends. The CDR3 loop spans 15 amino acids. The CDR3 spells CASSDSGSAGTEAFF. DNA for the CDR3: TGTGCCAGCAGTGATTCGGGCTCCGCGGGAACTGAAGCTTTCTTT.

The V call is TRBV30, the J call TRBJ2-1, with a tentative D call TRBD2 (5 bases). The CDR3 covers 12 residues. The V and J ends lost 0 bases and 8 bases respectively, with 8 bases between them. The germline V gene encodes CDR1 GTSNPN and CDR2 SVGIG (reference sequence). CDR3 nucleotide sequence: TGTGCCTGGAGTGTAACGGGATATGAGCAGTTCTTC. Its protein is CAWSVTGYEQFF. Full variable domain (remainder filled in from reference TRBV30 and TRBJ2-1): SQTIHQWPATLVQPVGSPLSLECTVEGTSNPNLYWYRQAAGRGLQLLFYSVGIGQISSEVPQNLSASRPQDRQFILSSKKLLLSDSGFYLCAWSVTGYEQFFGPGTRLTVL.

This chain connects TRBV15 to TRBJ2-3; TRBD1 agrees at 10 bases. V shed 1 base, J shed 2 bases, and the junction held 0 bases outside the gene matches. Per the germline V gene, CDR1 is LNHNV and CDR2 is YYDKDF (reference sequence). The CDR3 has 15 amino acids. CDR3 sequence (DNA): TGTGCCACCAGCAGAGGACAGGGGGCCACAGATACGCAGTATTTT. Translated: CATSRGQGATDTQYF.

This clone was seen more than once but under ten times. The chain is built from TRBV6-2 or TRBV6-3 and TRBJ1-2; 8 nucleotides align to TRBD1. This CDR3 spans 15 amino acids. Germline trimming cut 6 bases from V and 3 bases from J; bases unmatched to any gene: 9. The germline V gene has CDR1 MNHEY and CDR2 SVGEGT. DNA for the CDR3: TGTGCCAGCAGCTCAGGCGCAGGGGGCTACTATGGCTACACCTTC. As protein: CASSSGAGGYYGYTF.

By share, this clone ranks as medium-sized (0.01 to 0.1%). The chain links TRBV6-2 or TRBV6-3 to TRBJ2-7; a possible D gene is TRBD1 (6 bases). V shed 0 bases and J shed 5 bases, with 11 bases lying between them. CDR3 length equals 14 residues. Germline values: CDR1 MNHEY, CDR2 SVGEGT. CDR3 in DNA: TGTGCCAGCAGTTACTCAGGCAGGGGACACGAGCAGTACTTC. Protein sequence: CASSYSGRGHEQYF.

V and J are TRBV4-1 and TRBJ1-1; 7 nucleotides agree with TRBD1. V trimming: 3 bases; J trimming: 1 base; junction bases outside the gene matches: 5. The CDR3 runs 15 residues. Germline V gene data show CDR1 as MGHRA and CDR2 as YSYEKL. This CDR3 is CASSHPQGQNTEAFF. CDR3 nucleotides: TGCGCCAGCAGCCACCCACAGGGGCAGAACACTGAAGCTTTCTTT.

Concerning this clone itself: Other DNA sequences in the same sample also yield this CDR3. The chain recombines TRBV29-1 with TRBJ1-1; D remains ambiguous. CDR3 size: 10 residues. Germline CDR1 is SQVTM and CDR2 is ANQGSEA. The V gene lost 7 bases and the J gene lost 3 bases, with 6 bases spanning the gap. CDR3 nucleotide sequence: TGCAGCGGCCGGGACACTGAAGCTTTCTTT. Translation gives CSGRDTEAFF.

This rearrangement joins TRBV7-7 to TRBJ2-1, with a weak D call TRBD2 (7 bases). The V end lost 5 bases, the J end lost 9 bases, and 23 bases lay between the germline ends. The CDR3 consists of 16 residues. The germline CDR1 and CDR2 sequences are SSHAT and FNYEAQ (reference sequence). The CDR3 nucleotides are TGTGCCAGCAGCCCAACATTAGGGGGGGGAAGCGGTGAGCAGTTCTTC. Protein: CASSPTLGGGSGEQFF.

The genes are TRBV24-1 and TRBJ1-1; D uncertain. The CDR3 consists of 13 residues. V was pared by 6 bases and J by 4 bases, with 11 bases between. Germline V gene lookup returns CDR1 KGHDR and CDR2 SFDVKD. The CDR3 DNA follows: TGTGCCACCAGTACTGGGGTGAGCACTGAAGCTTTCTTT. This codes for CATSTGVSTEAFF.

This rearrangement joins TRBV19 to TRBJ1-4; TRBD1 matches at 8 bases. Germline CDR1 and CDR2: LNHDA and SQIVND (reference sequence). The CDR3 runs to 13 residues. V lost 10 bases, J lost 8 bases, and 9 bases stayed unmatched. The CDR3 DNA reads TGTGCCATCGCAGGGGGCAGTCGGGAAAAACTGTTTTTT. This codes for CAIAGGSREKLFF.

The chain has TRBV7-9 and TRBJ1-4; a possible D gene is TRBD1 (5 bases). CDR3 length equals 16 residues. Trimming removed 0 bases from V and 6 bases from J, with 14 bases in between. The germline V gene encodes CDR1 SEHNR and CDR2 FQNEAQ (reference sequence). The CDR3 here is CASSLASTVFDEKLFF. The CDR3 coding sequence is TGTGCCAGCAGCTTAGCATCGACAGTCTTTGATGAAAAACTGTTTTTT. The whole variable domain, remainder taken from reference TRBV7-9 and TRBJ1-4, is DTGVSQNPRHKITKRGQNVTFRCDPISEHNRLYWYRQTLGQGPEFLTYFQNEAQLEKSRLLSDRFSAERPKGSFSTLEIQRTEQGDSAMYLCASSLASTVFDEKLFFGSGTQLSVL.

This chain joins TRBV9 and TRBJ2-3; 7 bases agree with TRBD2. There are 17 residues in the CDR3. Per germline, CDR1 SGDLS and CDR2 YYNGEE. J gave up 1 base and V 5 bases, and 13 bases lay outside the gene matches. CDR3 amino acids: CASSHQPDAGGTDTQYF. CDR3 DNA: TGTGCCAGCAGTCATCAACCAGACGCGGGGGGCACAGATACGCAGTATTTT.

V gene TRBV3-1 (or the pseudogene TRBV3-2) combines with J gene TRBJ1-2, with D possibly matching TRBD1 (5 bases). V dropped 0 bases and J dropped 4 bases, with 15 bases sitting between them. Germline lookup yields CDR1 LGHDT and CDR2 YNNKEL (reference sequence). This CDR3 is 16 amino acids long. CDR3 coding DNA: TGTGCCAGCAGCCAAGATAACCAGGGTATTTCCTATGGCTACACCTTC. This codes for CASSQDNQGISYGYTF.

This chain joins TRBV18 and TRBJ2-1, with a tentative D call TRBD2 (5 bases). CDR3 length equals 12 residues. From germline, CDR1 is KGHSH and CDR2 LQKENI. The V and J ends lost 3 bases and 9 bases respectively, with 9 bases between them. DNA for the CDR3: TGTGCCAGCTCACCCGGGGTCGGTGAGCAGTTCTTC. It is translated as CASSPGVGEQFF.

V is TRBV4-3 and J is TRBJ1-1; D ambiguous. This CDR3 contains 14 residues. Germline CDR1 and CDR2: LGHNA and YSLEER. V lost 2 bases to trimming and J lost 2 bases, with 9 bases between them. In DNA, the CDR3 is TGCGCCAGCAGCCAACAGCGGGTTAACACTGAAGCTTTCTTT. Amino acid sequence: CASSQQRVNTEAFF.

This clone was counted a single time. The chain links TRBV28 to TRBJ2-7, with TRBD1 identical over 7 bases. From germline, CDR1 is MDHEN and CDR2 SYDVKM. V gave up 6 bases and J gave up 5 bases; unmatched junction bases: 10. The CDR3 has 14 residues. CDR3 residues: CASRPPDRSHEQYF. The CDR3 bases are TGTGCCAGCAGGCCCCCGGACAGGTCCCACGAGCAGTACTTC.